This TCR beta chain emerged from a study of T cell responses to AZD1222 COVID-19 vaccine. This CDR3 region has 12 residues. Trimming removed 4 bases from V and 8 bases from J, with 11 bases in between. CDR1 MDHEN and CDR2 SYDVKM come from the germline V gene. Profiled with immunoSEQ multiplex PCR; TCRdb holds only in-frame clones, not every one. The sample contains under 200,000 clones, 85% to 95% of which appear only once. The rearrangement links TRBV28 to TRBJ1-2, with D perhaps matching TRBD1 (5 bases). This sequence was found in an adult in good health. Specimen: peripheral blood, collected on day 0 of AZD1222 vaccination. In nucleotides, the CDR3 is TGTGCCAGCAGTTCCCCGGGGGACGGCTACACCTTC. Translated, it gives CASSSPGDGYTF.